One and the same sample provided the 22 T cell receptor beta chains below, sequenced in a study of breast tumors, draining lymph nodes, adjacent tissues. MiXCR, run by TCRdb on the multiplex PCR reads, gives a single entry per CDR3 protein. The sample yields 150,000 to 200,000 distinct CDR3 sequences, approximately 33% seen once. Axillary draining lymph nodes of breast cancer patients supplied the node samples. The sample consisted of axillary lymph node tissue. These TCRs come from a female donor with breast cancer. Some clones in this sample may be carry-over from other donors' samples.

In its sample, this clonotype was seen a few times. For the CDR3, the DNA is TGTGCCAGTAGTGGAGGAGGGAGGGAGACCCAGTACTTC. This sequence encodes CASSGGGRETQYF. The rearrangement joins TRBV19 to TRBJ2-5; D perhaps matches TRBD2 (6 bases). The CDR3 is 13 amino acids. Per the germline V gene, CDR1 is LNHDA and CDR2 is SQIVND (reference sequence). V gave up 5 bases and J gave up 5 bases, with 12 bases separating them.

This clonotype was seen at least ten times. The gene calls are TRBV6-2 or TRBV6-3 and TRBJ2-1; D perhaps matches TRBD1 (7 bases). Trimming shortened V by 5 bases and J by 8 bases, and 16 bases separated the two germline ends. The CDR3 is made up of 14 amino acids. The germline V gene encodes CDR1 MNHEY and CDR2 SVGEGT. As DNA, the CDR3 is TGTGCCAGCAGTCCCCACCAGGGGGGTGATGAGCAGTTCTTC. Translated: CASSPHQGGDEQFF.

This clonotype was detected only once. At one end, the junction sequence differs from germline, possibly due to a read error. V and J are TRBV6-2 or TRBV6-3 and TRBJ1-2, with unresolved D. CDR1 is MNHEY, CDR2 SVGEGT, per germline. This CDR3 has 13 residues. The CDR3 DNA reads as TGTGCCAGCAGTGAGAGGCGGAACTGTGGCAACACCTTC. It translates to CASSERRNCGNTF.

In this sample, this clonotype turned up many times. The rearrangement uses TRBV2 and TRBJ2-5, with D uncertain. Germline CDR1 SNHLY, CDR2 FYNNEI. This CDR3 has 12 amino acids. The ends were cut back, 6 bases at V and 0 bases at J, with 5 bases in the middle. The CDR3 is CASREYQETQYF. The CDR3, as DNA: TGTGCCAGCAGGGAGTACCAAGAGACCCAGTACTTC.

There are a few counts of this clonotype. This sequence joins TRBV19 and TRBJ1-1, with D perhaps TRBD1 (5 bases). The CDR3 spans 14 residues. V was clipped by 2 bases and J by 5 bases, with 12 bases between them. The germline V gene encodes CDR1 LNHDA and CDR2 SQIVND (reference sequence). The CDR3 reads CASSINGGGTEAFF. The CDR3 DNA sequence: TGTGCCAGTAGTATAAATGGGGGTGGGACTGAAGCTTTCTTT.

V and J are TRBV19 and TRBJ1-6; a possible D gene is TRBD1 (6 bases). Germline-derived CDR1 and CDR2 are LNHDA and SQIVND (reference sequence). V lost 4 bases and J lost 10, with 20 bases in between. The CDR3 loop spans 16 amino acids. Here the CDR3 DNA reads TGTGCCAGTAGTACACTCCGGGCAGGGGAACGATCACCCCTCCACTTT. This translates into CASSTLRAGERSPLHF.

In this sample, this clonotype turned up many times. The genes are TRBV7-9 and TRBJ2-1, with 11 bases aligning to TRBD1. The CDR3 is made up of 16 amino acids. CDR1 SEHNR and CDR2 FQNEAQ come from the germline V gene (reference sequence). Trimming cost V 0 bases and J 7 bases; bases outside gene matches: 5. The CDR3 DNA reads TGTGCCAGCAGCTTAGCCCGGGACAGGGGGAGGAATGAGCAGTTCTTC. Its translation is CASSLARDRGRNEQFF.

Turning to this clonotype: A junction boundary mismatches the germline segment, possibly from a read error. This chain uses TRBV25-1 with TRBJ1-3; D ambiguous. CDR3 length: 15 residues. Germline V gives CDR1 MGHDK, CDR2 SYGVNS. CDR3 sequence (DNA): TGTCCCAGCAGTGAGGTGCCGGAGAATAGAAACACCATATATTTT. It is translated as CPSSEVPENRNTIYF.

This clonotype was detected many times. V gene TRBV6-5 combines with J gene TRBJ1-5; possible D gene TRBD1, 5 bases. Trimming took 6 bases from V and 3 from J, leaving 6 bases between them. Germline V gives CDR1 MNHEY, CDR2 SVGAGI. This CDR3 has 12 residues. The DNA for the CDR3 is TGTGCCAGCAGGACAGTCAATCAGCCCCAGCATTTT. It encodes CASRTVNQPQHF.

In the case of this clonotype: This sequence may be a read error, since a much larger clone differs from it by one base. J is TRBJ2-1 and V is TRBV13; D possibly corresponds to TRBD1 (5 bases). This CDR3 has 17 amino acids. Germline CDR1 PRHDT, CDR2 FYEKMQ (reference sequence). For the CDR3, the DNA is TGTGCCACCTCGGACACCGTAAACCCAAGCTCCTACAGTGAGCAGTTCTTC. Translation: CATSDTVNPSSYSEQFF.

The chain carries TRBV28 and TRBJ2-5, with 11 bases that match TRBD1. The CDR3 has 12 amino acids. The germline gives CDR1 MDHEN, CDR2 SYDVKM. Trimming at V came to 5 bases and at J to 9 bases, leaving 2 bases not matched to a gene. DNA for the CDR3: TGTGCCAGCAGTATGGGACAGGGGGCCCAGTACTTC. This sequence encodes CASSMGQGAQYF.

V is TRBV5-1 and J is TRBJ2-7; 13 nucleotides match TRBD2. Per germline, CDR1 SGHRS and CDR2 YFSETQ. The CDR3 runs 16 residues. V lost 5 bases, J lost 3 bases, and 8 bases stayed unmatched. The CDR3 DNA follows: TGCGCCAGCAGTAAAAGGACTAGCGGGGGTCGCTACGAGCAGTACTTC. This codes for CASSKRTSGGRYEQYF.

The table lists this clonotype with a few counts. V gene TRBV6-2 or TRBV6-3 combines with J gene TRBJ2-7, with TRBD2 identical over 14 bases. V gave up 4 bases and J gave up 6 bases; unmatched junction bases: 2. In germline, CDR1 is MNHEY, CDR2 SVGEGT. The CDR3 runs to 14 residues. The CDR3 DNA sequence: TGTGCCAGCAGTTGGACTAGCGGGAGGAGCGAGCAGTACTTC. Translation gives CASSWTSGRSEQYF.

This clonotype was seen a handful of times. One end of the junction does not line up with germline, which may come from a read error. In DNA, the CDR3 is TGTGCCTGCAGCCCCCCAAAGTTCTCCGGGACAGGGGACGAGCAGTACTTC. Amino acids: CACSPPKFSGTGDEQYF. J is TRBJ2-7 and V is TRBV3-1, with 10 positions matching TRBD1. Germline V gene lookup returns CDR1 LGHDT and CDR2 YNNKEL (reference sequence). The CDR3 length is 17 residues.

With regard to this clonotype: It may be a read error: a sequence one base away is much more abundant. The genes are TRBV4-1 and TRBJ2-1; the D gene is possibly TRBD2 (7 bases). Germline CDR1 reads MGHRA; CDR2 reads YSYEKL. This CDR3 comprises 15 residues. CDR3 coding DNA: TGCGCCGGCAGCCAAGGGGGGGACTCCTACAATGAGCAGTTCTTC. This gives the protein CAGSQGGDSYNEQFF.

As regards this clonotype: Given a much more abundant clone one base away, this may be a read error. The genes are TRBV12-5 and TRBJ2-7, with 7 bases identical to TRBD2. TRBJ2-1 matches the DNA end more closely, so the J call is doubtful. CDR3 length: 13 amino acids. CDR1 and CDR2 (germline): LGHNT, FRNRAP. The CDR3 region is CASSSLTSPEQFF. The CDR3 DNA reads TGTGCCAGCAGTTCCTTGACTAGCCCCGAGCAGTTCTTC.

This clonotype showed up many times. The chain is built from TRBV7-9 and TRBJ2-2; tentative D call: TRBD2 (6 bases). This CDR3 spans 15 amino acids. Germline V lookup: CDR1 SEHNR, CDR2 FQNEAQ (reference sequence). V lost 5 bases to trimming and J lost 4 bases, with 14 bases between them. In DNA, the CDR3 is TGTGCCAGCAGCGAGGGGAGGACAATCACCGGGGAGCTGTTTTTT. This sequence encodes CASSEGRTITGELFF.

The chain joins TRBV19 to TRBJ2-3; 8 bases line up with TRBD2. Per germline, CDR1 LNHDA and CDR2 SQIVND (reference sequence). V dropped 1 base and J dropped 4; count of bases not matched to a gene: 4. The CDR3 is 15 amino acids. CDR3 region: CASSIAGGLSDTQYF. The DNA of the CDR3 is TGTGCCAGTAGTATAGCGGGAGGGCTTTCAGATACGCAGTATTTT.

In its sample, this clonotype was seen a few times. Given a much more abundant clone one base away, this may be a read error. This rearrangement joins TRBV5-1 to TRBJ2-7; TRBD2 matches 10 bases. Germline V gene sequence: CDR1 SGHRS, CDR2 YFSETQ. The length of the CDR3 is 15 residues. The CDR3 sequence is CVSRVAGGFSYEQYF. DNA of the CDR3: TGCGTCAGCAGAGTAGCGGGGGGCTTTTCCTACGAGCAGTACTTC. Drawing the rest from reference TRBV5-1 and TRBJ2-7, the complete variable domain is KAGVTQTPRYLIKTRGQQVTLSCSPISGHRSVSWYQQTPGQGLQFLFEYFSETQRNKGNFPGRFSGRQFSNSRSEMNVSTLELGDSALYLCVSRVAGGFSYEQYFGPGTRLTVT.

This clonotype has a count of ten or more. The chain uses TRBV19 and TRBJ1-5; D unresolved. The V and J ends lost 11 bases and 7 bases respectively, with 18 bases between them. The CDR3 spans 13 residues. CDR1 and CDR2 from the germline V gene are LNHDA and SQIVND (reference sequence). For the CDR3, the DNA is TGTGCCTCCCGCCCCGGGGTAGGACAGCCCCAGCATTTT. It codes for CASRPGVGQPQHF.

The J gene is TRBJ2-7, the V gene TRBV10-3; D is perhaps TRBD2 (5 bases). V shed 10 bases and J shed 1 base, with 23 bases lying between them. The germline V gene encodes CDR1 ENHRY and CDR2 SYGVKD. The CDR3 sequence is 16 residues long. CDR3 in amino acids: CASSRSWAGQSYEQYF. CDR3 sequence (DNA): TGTGCCAGCAGCCGAAGTTGGGCGGGCCAATCCTACGAGCAGTACTTC.

The chain couples TRBV29-1 to TRBJ1-2; TRBD1 matches at 9 bases. The CDR3 contains 11 residues. With V trimmed by 7 bases and J by 8 bases, 5 bases remained unmatched. CDR1 is SQVTM, CDR2 ANQGSEA, per germline. The CDR3 DNA sequence: TGCAGCGCCCGGGACAGGGTCGGCTACACCTTC. As protein: CSARDRVGYTF.